This T cell receptor beta chain appears in the sequencing data of a study of blood T cell repertoires in COVID-19. Turning to the study itself: The samples span acute and convalescent COVID-19 from the United States, Italy and Spain.

Per the study methods: For nucleated cells, counts were estimated from reference gene primer amplification. TCRdb's copy holds only in-frame clones and misses some; the assay was immunoSEQ multiplex PCR. D and trimming come from the DNA, and the V and J calls and clone size come from that table. The data contain about 33,000 clones, 75% to 90% of them singletons. The CDR3 has 14 residues. CDR1 is ENHRY and CDR2 is SYGVKD in the germline V gene. V gave up 6 bases and J gave up 1 base; unmatched junction bases: 3. The sample taken for sequencing was peripheral blood. This TCR came from a human donor in a cohort sampled during active COVID-19. The V and J genes are TRBV10-3 and TRBJ1-1; 9 bases fit TRBD1. This chain's CDR3 is CAISGTGRNTEAFF. The CDR3 DNA follows: TGTGCCATCAGCGGGACAGGGCGGAACACTGAAGCTTTCTTT.